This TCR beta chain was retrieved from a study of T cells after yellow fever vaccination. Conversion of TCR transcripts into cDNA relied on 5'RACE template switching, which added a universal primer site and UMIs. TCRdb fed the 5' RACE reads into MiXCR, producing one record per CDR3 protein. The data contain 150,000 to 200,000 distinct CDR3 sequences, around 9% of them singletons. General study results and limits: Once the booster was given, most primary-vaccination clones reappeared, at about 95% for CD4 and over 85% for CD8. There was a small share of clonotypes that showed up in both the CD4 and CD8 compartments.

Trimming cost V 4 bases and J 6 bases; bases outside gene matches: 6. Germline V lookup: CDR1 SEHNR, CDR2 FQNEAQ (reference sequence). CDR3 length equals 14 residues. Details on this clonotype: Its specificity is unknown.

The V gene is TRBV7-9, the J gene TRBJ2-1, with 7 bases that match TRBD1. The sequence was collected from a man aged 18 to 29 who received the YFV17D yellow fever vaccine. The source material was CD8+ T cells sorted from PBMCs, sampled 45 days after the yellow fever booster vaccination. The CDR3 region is CASSSAGGRNEQFF. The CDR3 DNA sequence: TGTGCCAGCAGCTCCGCAGGGGGACGCAATGAGCAGTTCTTC.